This T cell receptor (beta chain) came from a study of T cell repertoires in cytomegalovirus infection. Whole-study context: Based on public TCR beta signatures, there were indications of CMV infection and of a matching HLA type.

CDR1 and CDR2 (germline): ENHRY, SYGVKD. This CDR3 comprises 14 residues. V lost 2 bases and J 10 bases, leaving 15 bases between the germline ends. Whole-study results and caveats: Ex vivo responses were dominated by HLA-C-restricted CMV-specific TCR beta clonotypes. The study identified carriers of CMV plus the relevant HLA from cumulative public TCR beta family frequency.

TCRdb used MiXCR to reprocess the reads, holding one entry per CDR3 protein. The sample yields around 630,000 distinct CDR3 sequences, 24% seen once. This clonotype occurred a few times. As yet, its antigen is unknown. This chain links TRBV10-3 with TRBJ2-1; possible D gene TRBD1, 6 bases. Sequencing was carried out using CD8+ T cells from PBMCs. This receptor was taken from a human donor in good health (CMV status not recorded). Some clones in this sample may be carry-over from other donors' samples. CDR3 loop: CAISEPGTIREQFF. The CDR3 bases are TGTGCCATCAGTGAGCCCGGGACAATTAGGGAGCAGTTCTTC.